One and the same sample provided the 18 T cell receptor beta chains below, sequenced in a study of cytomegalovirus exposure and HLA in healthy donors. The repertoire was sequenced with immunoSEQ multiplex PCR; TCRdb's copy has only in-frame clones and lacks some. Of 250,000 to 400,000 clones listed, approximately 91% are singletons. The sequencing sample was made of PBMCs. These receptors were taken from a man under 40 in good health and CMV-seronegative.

This chain's CDR3 is CASSQEADSYEQYF. The DNA for the CDR3 is TGCGCCAGCAGCCAAGAGGCAGACTCCTACGAGCAGTACTTC. J is TRBJ2-7 and V is TRBV4-3; D gene uncertain. Trimming took off 0 bases at V and 0 bases at J, with 6 bases between the two ends. This CDR3 comprises 14 residues. Germline V CDR1 and CDR2: LGHNA, YSLEER.

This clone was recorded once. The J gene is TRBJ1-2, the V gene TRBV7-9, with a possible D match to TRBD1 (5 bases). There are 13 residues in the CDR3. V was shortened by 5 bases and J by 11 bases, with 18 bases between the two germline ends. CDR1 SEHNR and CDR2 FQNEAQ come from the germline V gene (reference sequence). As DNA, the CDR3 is TGTGCCAGCAGCCCCCCCACAGGTTTCCGTTACACCTTC. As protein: CASSPPTGFRYTF.

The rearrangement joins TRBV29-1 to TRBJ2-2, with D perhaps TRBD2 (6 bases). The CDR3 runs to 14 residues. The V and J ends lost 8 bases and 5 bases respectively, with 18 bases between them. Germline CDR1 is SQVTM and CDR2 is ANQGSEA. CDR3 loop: CSSRKGGETGELFF. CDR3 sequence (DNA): TGCAGCTCCCGGAAGGGAGGTGAGACCGGGGAGCTGTTTTTT.

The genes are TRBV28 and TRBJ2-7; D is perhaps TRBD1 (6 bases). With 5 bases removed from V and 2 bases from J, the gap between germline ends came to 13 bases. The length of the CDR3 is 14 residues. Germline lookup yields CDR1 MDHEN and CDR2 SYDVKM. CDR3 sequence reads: CASSRTVGPYEQYF. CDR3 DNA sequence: TGTGCCAGCAGTAGGACAGTTGGTCCCTACGAGCAGTACTTC. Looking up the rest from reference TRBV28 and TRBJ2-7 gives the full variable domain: DVKVTQSSRYLVKRTGEKVFLECVQDMDHENMFWYRQDPGLGLRLIYFSYDVKMKEKGDIPEGYSVSREKKERFSLILESASTNQTSMYLCASSRTVGPYEQYFGPGTRLTVT.

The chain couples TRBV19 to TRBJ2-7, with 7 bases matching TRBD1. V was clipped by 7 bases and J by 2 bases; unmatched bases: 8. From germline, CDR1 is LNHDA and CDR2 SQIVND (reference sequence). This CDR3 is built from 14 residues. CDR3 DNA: TGTGCCAGTAAGGTAGCAGGGGGACCCTACGAGCAGTACTTC. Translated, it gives CASKVAGGPYEQYF.

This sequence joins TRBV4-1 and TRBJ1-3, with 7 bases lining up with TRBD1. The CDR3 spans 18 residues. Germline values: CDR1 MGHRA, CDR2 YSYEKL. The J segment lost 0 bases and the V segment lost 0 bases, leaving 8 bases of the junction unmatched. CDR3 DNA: TGCGCCAGCAGCCAAGATGATGAACAGGGGCACTCTGGAAACACCATATATTTT. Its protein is CASSQDDEQGHSGNTIYF.

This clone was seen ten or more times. In DNA, the CDR3 is TGTGCCAGCAGCGCCGGGACAGGGGGATTCTACGAGCAGTACTTC. Residues: CASSAGTGGFYEQYF. The chain uses TRBV5-4 and TRBJ2-7, with 11 positions matching TRBD1. Germline assignment: CDR1 SGHNT and CDR2 YYREEE (reference sequence). CDR3 length equals 15 residues. Trimming cost V 4 bases and J 3 bases; bases outside gene matches: 6.

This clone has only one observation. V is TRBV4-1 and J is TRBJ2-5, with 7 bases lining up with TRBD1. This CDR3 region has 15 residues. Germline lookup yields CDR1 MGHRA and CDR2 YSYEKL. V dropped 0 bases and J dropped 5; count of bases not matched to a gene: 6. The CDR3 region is CASSQDLGGGETQYF. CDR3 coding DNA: TGCGCCAGCAGCCAAGATTTAGGGGGCGGTGAGACCCAGTACTTC.

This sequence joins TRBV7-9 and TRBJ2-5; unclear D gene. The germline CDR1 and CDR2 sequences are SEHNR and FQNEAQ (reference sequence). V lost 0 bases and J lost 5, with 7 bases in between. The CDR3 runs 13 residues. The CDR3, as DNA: TGTGCCAGCAGCTTAGCGCTCGGGGAGACCCAGTACTTC. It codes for CASSLALGETQYF. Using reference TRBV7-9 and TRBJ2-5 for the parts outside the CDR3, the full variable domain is DTGVSQNPRHKITKRGQNVTFRCDPISEHNRLYWYRQTLGQGPEFLTYFQNEAQLEKSRLLSDRFSAERPKGSFSTLEIQRTEQGDSAMYLCASSLALGETQYFGPGTRLLVL.

The CDR3 nucleotides are TGTGCCAGCAGCTTATATGTTCCGGGTCTCGGGTCCGAAGTAGGGAACACTGAAGCTTTCTTT. Protein sequence: CASSLYVPGLGSEVGNTEAFF. This rearrangement joins TRBV13 to TRBJ1-1; D gene unclear. Germline values: CDR1 PRHDT, CDR2 FYEKMQ (reference sequence). V shed 2 bases and J shed 1 base, with 29 bases lying between them. This CDR3 is 21 amino acids long.

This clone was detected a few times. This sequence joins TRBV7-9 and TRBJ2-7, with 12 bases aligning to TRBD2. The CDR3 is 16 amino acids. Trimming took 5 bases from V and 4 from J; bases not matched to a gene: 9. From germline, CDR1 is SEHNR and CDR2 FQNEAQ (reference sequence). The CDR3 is CASSAASGGAVYEQYF. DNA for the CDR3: TGTGCCAGCAGCGCGGCTAGCGGGGGGGCAGTATACGAGCAGTACTTC.

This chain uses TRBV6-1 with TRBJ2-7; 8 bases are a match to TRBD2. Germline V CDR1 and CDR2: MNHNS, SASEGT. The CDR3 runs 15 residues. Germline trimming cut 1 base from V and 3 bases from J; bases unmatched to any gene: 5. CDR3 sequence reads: CASSEDVAGFYEQYF. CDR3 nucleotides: TGTGCCAGCAGTGAAGACGTAGCGGGGTTCTACGAGCAGTACTTC.

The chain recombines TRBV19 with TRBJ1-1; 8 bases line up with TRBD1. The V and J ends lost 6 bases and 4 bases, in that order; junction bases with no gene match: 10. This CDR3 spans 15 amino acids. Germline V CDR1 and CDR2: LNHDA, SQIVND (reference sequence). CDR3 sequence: CASRIRETGATEAFF. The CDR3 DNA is TGTGCCAGTAGGATAAGAGAGACAGGGGCCACTGAAGCTTTCTTT.

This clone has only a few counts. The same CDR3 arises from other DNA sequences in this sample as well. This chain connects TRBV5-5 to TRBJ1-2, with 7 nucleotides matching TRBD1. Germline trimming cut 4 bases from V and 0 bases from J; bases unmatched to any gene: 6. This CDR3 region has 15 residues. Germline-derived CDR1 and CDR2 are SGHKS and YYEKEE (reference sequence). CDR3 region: CASSNRQGANYGYTF. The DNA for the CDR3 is TGTGCCAGCAGCAACCGACAGGGTGCTAACTATGGCTACACCTTC.

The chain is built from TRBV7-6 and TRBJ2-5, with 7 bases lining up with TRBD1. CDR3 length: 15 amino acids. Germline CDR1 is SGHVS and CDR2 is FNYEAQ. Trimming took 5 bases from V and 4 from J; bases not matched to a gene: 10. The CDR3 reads CASSQPTGLGETQYF. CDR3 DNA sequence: TGTGCCAGCAGCCAACCGACAGGGCTGGGAGAGACCCAGTACTTC.

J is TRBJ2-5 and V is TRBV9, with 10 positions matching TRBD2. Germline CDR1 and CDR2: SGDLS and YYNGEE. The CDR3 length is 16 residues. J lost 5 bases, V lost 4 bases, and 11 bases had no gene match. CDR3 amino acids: CASSLGGLAGVETQYF. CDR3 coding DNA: TGTGCCAGCAGCCTCGGGGGCCTAGCGGGGGTCGAGACCCAGTACTTC. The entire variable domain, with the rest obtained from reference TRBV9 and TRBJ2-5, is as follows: DSGVTQTPKHLITATGQRVTLRCSPRSGDLSVYWYQQSLDQGLQFLIQYYNGEERAKGNILERFSAQQFPDLHSELNLSSLELGDSALYFCASSLGGLAGVETQYFGPGTRLLVL.

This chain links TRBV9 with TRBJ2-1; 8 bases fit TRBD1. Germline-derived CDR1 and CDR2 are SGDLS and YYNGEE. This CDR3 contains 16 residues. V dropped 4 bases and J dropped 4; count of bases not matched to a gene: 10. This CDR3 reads CASSPWTGLAYNEQFF. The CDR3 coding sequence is TGTGCCAGCAGCCCATGGACAGGGCTCGCTTACAATGAGCAGTTCTTC. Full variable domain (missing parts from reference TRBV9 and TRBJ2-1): DSGVTQTPKHLITATGQRVTLRCSPRSGDLSVYWYQQSLDQGLQFLIQYYNGEERAKGNILERFSAQQFPDLHSELNLSSLELGDSALYFCASSPWTGLAYNEQFFGPGTRLTVL.

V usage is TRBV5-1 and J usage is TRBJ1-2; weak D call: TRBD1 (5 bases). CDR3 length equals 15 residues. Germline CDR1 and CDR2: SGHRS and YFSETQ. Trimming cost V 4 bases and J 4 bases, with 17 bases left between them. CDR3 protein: CASSPGVWQGYGYTF. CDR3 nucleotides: TGCGCCAGCAGCCCTGGGGTTTGGCAGGGCTATGGCTACACCTTC.